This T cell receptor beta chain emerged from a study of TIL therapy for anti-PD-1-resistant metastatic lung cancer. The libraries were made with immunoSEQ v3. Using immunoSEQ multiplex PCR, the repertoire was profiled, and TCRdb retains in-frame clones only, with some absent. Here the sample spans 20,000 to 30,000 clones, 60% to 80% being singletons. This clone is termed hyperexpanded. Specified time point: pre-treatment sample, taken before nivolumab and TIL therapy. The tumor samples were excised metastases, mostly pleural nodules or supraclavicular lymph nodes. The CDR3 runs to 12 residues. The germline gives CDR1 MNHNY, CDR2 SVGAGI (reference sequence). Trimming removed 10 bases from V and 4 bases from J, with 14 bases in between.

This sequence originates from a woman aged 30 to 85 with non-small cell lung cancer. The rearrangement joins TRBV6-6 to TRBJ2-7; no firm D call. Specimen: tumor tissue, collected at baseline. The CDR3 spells CATLDGRYEQYF. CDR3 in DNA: TGTGCCACCTTGGACGGGCGATACGAGCAGTACTTC.